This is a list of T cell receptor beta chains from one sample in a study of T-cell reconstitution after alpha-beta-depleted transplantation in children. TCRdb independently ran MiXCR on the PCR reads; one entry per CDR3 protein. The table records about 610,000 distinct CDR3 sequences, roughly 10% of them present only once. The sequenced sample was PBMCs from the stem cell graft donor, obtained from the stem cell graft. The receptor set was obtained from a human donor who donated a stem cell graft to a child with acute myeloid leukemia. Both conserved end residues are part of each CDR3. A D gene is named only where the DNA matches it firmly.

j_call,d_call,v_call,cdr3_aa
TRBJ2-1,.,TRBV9,CASSVTSYNEQFF
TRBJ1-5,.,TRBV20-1,CSARDERGLTSNQPQHF
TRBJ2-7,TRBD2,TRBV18,CASSPRREAYEQYF
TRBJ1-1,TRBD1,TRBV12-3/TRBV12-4,CASTRTGYTEAFF
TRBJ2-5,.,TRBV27,CASSLWGVEETQYF
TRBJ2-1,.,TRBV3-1,CATSSSAFSSYNEQFF
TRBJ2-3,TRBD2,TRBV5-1,CASSLVSGSSDTQYF
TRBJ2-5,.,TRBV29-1,CNPEENSYQETQYF
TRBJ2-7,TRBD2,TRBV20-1,CSARDRVSSGRGNGEQYF
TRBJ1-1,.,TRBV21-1,CASSKRRDRGLNTEAFF
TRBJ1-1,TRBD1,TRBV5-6,CASSLEQGAIFGMSTEAFF
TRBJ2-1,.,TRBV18,CASSPPNGAMSSYNEQFF
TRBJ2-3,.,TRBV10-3,CAISALPSTDTQYF
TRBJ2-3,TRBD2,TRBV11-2,CASSLGTGLAGTQYF
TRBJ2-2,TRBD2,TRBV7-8,CASSLMGGRNTGELFF
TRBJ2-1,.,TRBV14,CASSQELRGYLYNEQFF
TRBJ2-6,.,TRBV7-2,CASSLRRGGANVLTF
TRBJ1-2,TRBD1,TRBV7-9,CASSATGGRHGYTF
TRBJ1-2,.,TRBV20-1,CSARGRLEYGYTF
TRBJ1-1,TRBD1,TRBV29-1,CSAIRQGKPEAFF
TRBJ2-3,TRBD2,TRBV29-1,CSVDIGLAGADTQYF
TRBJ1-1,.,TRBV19,CASSINGNTEAFF
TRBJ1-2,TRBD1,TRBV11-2,CASSSTRQGYGYTF
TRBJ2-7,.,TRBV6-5,CASSPSGPSSYEQYF
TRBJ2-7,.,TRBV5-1,CASSDLGGHEQYF
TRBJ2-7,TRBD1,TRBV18,CASSPGTGDYEQYF